These 9 T cell receptor beta chains share one sample of origin, sequenced in a study of OX40 agonist ivuxolimab in advanced cancers. Using immunoSEQ multiplex PCR, the repertoire was profiled, and TCRdb retains in-frame clones only, with some absent. The data contain approximately 74,000 clones, almost 90% of them seen just once; the ten biggest clones take up about 11%. The input for sequencing was CD4+ or CD8+ T cells sorted from blood, taken in a trial of the OX40 agonist ivuxolimab. Receptor source: an adult with an advanced solid tumor such as melanoma, head and neck, liver or kidney cancer.

The chain combines TRBV27 with TRBJ1-5; D is ambiguous. The CDR3 covers 15 residues. Trimming removed 5 bases from V and 2 bases from J, with 13 bases in between. CDR1 and CDR2 from the germline V gene are MNHEY and SMNVEV (reference sequence). CDR3 in DNA: TGTGCCAGCAGTCCGGCGGGGTACGGCAATCAGCCCCAGCATTTT. Protein: CASSPAGYGNQPQHF.

This clone was seen only once. This rearrangement joins TRBV6-5 to TRBJ2-7; D is perhaps TRBD2 (6 bases). Germline V CDR1 and CDR2: MNHEY, SVGAGI. The CDR3 runs to 13 residues. Trimming shortened V by 9 bases and J by 3 bases, and 15 bases separated the two germline ends. The CDR3, as DNA: TGTGCCAGTTGGGTGGGAGGTGGCTACGAGCAGTACTTC. Its translation is CASWVGGGYEQYF.

J is TRBJ2-7 and V is TRBV19, with 9 bases that match TRBD2. J lost 3 bases, V lost 4 bases, and 10 bases had no gene match. This CDR3 contains 16 residues. CDR1 is LNHDA and CDR2 is SQIVND in the germline V gene (reference sequence). The CDR3 loop reads CASSTYSGRGRYEQYF. CDR3 nucleotide sequence: TGTGCCAGTAGTACATATAGCGGGAGAGGACGCTACGAGCAGTACTTC.

The chain employs TRBV7-8 and TRBJ1-1; a possible D gene is TRBD1 (6 bases). Per the germline V gene, CDR1 is SGHVS and CDR2 is FQNEAQ. With 0 bases removed from V and 2 bases from J, the gap between germline ends came to 22 bases. CDR3 length equals 19 residues. The CDR3 loop is CASSLARGGGSPSNTEAFF. CDR3 DNA: TGTGCCAGCAGCTTAGCCCGCGGGGGGGGCAGCCCCTCCAACACTGAAGCTTTCTTT. The whole variable domain, remainder taken from reference TRBV7-8 and TRBJ1-1, is GAGVSQSPRYKVAKRGQDVALRCDPISGHVSLFWYQQALGQGPEFLTYFQNEAQLDKSGLPSDRFFAERPEGSVSTLKIQRTQQEDSAVYLCASSLARGGGSPSNTEAFFGQGTRLTVV.

The chain is built from TRBV7-2 and TRBJ1-5; a possible D gene is TRBD1 (6 bases). Per the germline V gene, CDR1 is SGHTA and CDR2 is FQGNSA. The V end was cut by 2 bases, the J end by 4 bases, with 12 bases between. The CDR3 has 15 amino acids. The CDR3 DNA sequence: TGTGCCAGCAGCTTAAACAGGGAATCGAATCAGCCCCAGCATTTT. Its protein product is CASSLNRESNQPQHF. Combining the CDR3 with reference TRBV7-2 and TRBJ1-5 gives the whole variable domain GAGVSQSPSNKVTEKGKDVELRCDPISGHTALYWYRQSLGQGLEFLIYFQGNSAPDKSGLPSDRFSAERTGGSVSTLTIQRTQQEDSAVYLCASSLNRESNQPQHFGDGTRLSIL.

The rearrangement links TRBV28 to TRBJ2-5; 14 bases fit TRBD2. V dropped 3 bases and J dropped 5; count of bases not matched to a gene: 8. The germline V gene encodes CDR1 MDHEN and CDR2 SYDVKM. The CDR3 spans 17 residues. CDR3 in DNA: TGTGCCAGCAGTTTCGGACTAGCGGGAGGTGGCGGGGAGACCCAGTACTTC. Translating gives CASSFGLAGGGGETQYF. The variable domain in full, with the rest retrieved from reference TRBV28 and TRBJ2-5, is DVKVTQSSRYLVKRTGEKVFLECVQDMDHENMFWYRQDPGLGLRLIYFSYDVKMKEKGDIPEGYSVSREKKERFSLILESASTNQTSMYLCASSFGLAGGGGETQYFGPGTRLLVL.

The chain carries TRBV7-2 and TRBJ2-7, with 7 bases that match TRBD1. Germline CDR1 and CDR2: SGHTA and FQGNSA. The CDR3 is 14 amino acids. V lost 5 bases and J lost 7; bases outside the gene matches: 11. The CDR3 coding sequence is TGTGCCAGCAGCGCGTCGACAGGGTTTGGAGAGCAGTACTTC. Translating gives CASSASTGFGEQYF.

The V and J genes are TRBV7-2 and TRBJ1-1; 8 bases align to TRBD1. Germline V gene lookup returns CDR1 SGHTA and CDR2 FQGNSA. The ends lost 5 bases at V and 1 base at J; junction bases unmatched: 9. The length of the CDR3 is 16 residues. The CDR3 DNA follows: TGTGCCAGCAGCCCACGTGGACAGGGAGAGAACACTGAAGCTTTCTTT. Translated, it gives CASSPRGQGENTEAFF.

The chain uses TRBV5-1 and TRBJ2-1, with 10 positions matching TRBD2. The CDR3 extends over 15 amino acids. Germline trimming cut 7 bases from V and 7 bases from J; bases unmatched to any gene: 11. From germline, CDR1 is SGHRS and CDR2 YFSETQ. Here the CDR3 DNA reads TGCGCCAGCGGAACAATCCTAGCGGGAGTTAATGAGCAGTTCTTC. As protein: CASGTILAGVNEQFF. Filled out from reference TRBV5-1 and TRBJ2-1, the complete variable domain reads KAGVTQTPRYLIKTRGQQVTLSCSPISGHRSVSWYQQTPGQGLQFLFEYFSETQRNKGNFPGRFSGRQFSNSRSEMNVSTLELGDSALYLCASGTILAGVNEQFFGPGTRLTVL.